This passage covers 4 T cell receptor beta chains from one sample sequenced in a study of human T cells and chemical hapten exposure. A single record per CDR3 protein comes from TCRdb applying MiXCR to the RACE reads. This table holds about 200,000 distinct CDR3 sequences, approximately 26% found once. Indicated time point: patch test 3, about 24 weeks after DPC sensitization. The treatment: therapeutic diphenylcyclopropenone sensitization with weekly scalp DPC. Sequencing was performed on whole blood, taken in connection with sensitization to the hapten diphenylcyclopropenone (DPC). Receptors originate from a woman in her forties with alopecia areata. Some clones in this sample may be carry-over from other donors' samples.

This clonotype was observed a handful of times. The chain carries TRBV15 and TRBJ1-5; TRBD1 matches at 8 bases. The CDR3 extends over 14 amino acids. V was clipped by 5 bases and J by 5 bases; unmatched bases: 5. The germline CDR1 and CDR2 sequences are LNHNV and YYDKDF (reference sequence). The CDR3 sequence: CATSLQGADQPQHF. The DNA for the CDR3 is TGTGCCACCAGCCTCCAGGGGGCCGATCAGCCCCAGCATTTT.

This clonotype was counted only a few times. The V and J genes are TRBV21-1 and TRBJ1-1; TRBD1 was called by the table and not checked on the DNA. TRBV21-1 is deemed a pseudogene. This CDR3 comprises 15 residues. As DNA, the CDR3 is TGTGCCAGCAGCCCGCGACAGCCCATGAACACTGAAGCTTTCTTT. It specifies CASSPRQPMNTEAFF.

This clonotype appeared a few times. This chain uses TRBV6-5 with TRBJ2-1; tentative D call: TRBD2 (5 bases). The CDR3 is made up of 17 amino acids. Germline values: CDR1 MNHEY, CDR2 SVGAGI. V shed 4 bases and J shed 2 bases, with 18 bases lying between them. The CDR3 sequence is CASSSPVAGTTYNEQFF. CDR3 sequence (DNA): TGTGCCAGCAGTTCCCCGGTGGCGGGTACCACCTACAATGAGCAGTTCTTC.

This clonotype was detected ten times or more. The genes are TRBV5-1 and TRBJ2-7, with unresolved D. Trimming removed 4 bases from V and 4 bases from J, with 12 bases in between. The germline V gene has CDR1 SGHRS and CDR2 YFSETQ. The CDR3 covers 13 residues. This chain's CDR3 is CASSQDTVYEQYF. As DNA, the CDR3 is TGCGCCAGCAGCCAAGACACCGTATACGAGCAGTACTTC.